These 5 T cell receptor beta chains came from one sample sequenced in a study of CD8 T cells in ankylosing spondylitis. Findings and limits, study-wide: Ankylosing spondylitis blood appeared to carry a characteristic TCR beta motif of under ten highly homologous variants.

TCRdb reprocessed the 5' RACE reads with MiXCR, giving one entry per CDR3 protein. The sample includes about 540,000 distinct CDR3 sequences, roughly an eighth of them seen just once. Their antigen targets remain unknown. Material for sequencing was blood, either unsorted or a sorted T cell fraction (not recorded which). These receptors originate from a male donor with ankylosing spondylitis.

V gene TRBV7-2 combines with J gene TRBJ1-2; no firm D call. This CDR3 has 15 residues. Germline loops: CDR1 SGHTA, CDR2 FQGNSA. The V end was cut by 5 bases, the J end by 0 bases, with 13 bases between. CDR3 sequence reads: CASSQGSAANYGYTF. CDR3 sequence (DNA): TGTGCCAGCAGCCAAGGAAGTGCGGCTAACTATGGCTACACCTTC.

The chain recombines TRBV7-9 with TRBJ1-3; D is undetermined. V was shortened by 1 base and J by 0 bases, with 13 bases between the two germline ends. Germline V gene lookup returns CDR1 SEHNR and CDR2 FQNEAQ (reference sequence). The CDR3 sequence is 17 residues long. CDR3 sequence: CASSLGAAIYSGNTIYF. CDR3 sequence (DNA): TGTGCCAGCAGCTTAGGGGCAGCCATCTACTCTGGAAACACCATATATTTT.

CDR3 amino acids: CATSSERGGLDTQYF. CDR3 DNA: TGTGCCACCAGCTCCGAGCGGGGGGGACTGGATACGCAGTATTTT. V and J are TRBV15 and TRBJ2-3; 10 bases are a match to TRBD2. Germline CDR1 reads LNHNV; CDR2 reads YYDKDF (reference sequence). CDR3 size: 15 residues. With V trimmed by 5 bases and J by 6 bases, 8 bases remained unmatched.

This clonotype was observed at least ten times. The chain is built from TRBV12-3 or TRBV12-4 and TRBJ2-1; tentatively, D is TRBD2 (6 bases). The V end was cut by 8 bases, the J end by 8 bases, with 22 bases between. CDR3 size: 15 residues. The CDR3 sequence is CASGKSGTLVDEQFF. Here the CDR3 DNA reads TGTGCCAGCGGTAAATCGGGGACTCTTGTCGATGAGCAGTTCTTC.

This clonotype turned up a few times. With a much larger clone just one base away, this may be a read error. CDR3 sequence: CASSLAGTNTEAFF. The CDR3 DNA follows: TGCGCCAGCAGCTTGGCAGGGACGAACACTGAAGCTTTCTTT. The gene calls are TRBV5-1 and TRBJ1-1; D is perhaps TRBD1 (5 bases). There are 14 residues in the CDR3. V lost 0 bases, J lost 1 base, and 7 bases lay in between. Germline V gives CDR1 SGHRS, CDR2 YFSETQ. Filled out from reference TRBV5-1 and TRBJ1-1, the complete variable domain reads KAGVTQTPRYLIKTRGQQVTLSCSPISGHRSVSWYQQTPGQGLQFLFEYFSETQRNKGNFPGRFSGRQFSNSRSEMNVSTLELGDSALYLCASSLAGTNTEAFFGQGTRLTVV.